This entry lists 3 T cell receptor beta chains sequenced from one sample in a study of siplizumab effects on memory and regulatory T cells. The assay was immunoSEQ multiplex PCR, and TCRdb's table has in-frame clones only and misses some. The sample records 110,000 or so clones, under 95% being singletons. Sequencing input: CD4+ T cells sorted from blood. The receptors were sampled from a human donor in good health.

The rearrangement uses TRBV4-1 and TRBJ1-3, with D unclear. CDR3 size: 17 residues. Germline CDR1 reads MGHRA; CDR2 reads YSYEKL. Between the trimmed V and J ends, which lost 2 bases and 0 bases, there was a span of 14 bases. The CDR3: CASSQSQAQFSGNTIYF. CDR3 coding DNA: TGCGCCAGCAGCCAATCCCAGGCCCAATTCTCTGGAAACACCATATATTTT.

J is TRBJ2-6 and V is TRBV19; tentatively, D is TRBD1 (6 bases). This CDR3 has 15 amino acids. Trimming removed 5 bases from V and 1 base from J, with 9 bases in between. CDR1 is LNHDA and CDR2 is SQIVND in the germline V gene (reference sequence). The CDR3 DNA is TGTGCCAGTAGTTGGGGGCTGTCTGGGGCCAACGTCCTGACTTTC. It yields the protein CASSWGLSGANVLTF.

The chain combines TRBV6-6 with TRBJ2-5, with 10 bases lining up with TRBD1. The V and J ends lost 6 bases and 4 bases, in that order; junction bases with no gene match: 5. CDR1 is MNHNY and CDR2 is SVGAGI in the germline V gene (reference sequence). The CDR3 loop spans 14 amino acids. Written as DNA, the CDR3 is TGTGCCAGCAGGGGGGGGACAGGGGTAGAGACCCAGTACTTC. It is translated as CASRGGTGVETQYF.